These 14 T cell receptor beta chains were all obtained from the same sample, sequenced in a study of blood T cell repertoires in COVID-19. Measured with immunoSEQ multiplex PCR; TCRdb has only the in-frame clones, and not every one. The repertoire includes some 45,000 clones, about 90% of them detected once, and around 6% sits in the top ten. The sample consisted of peripheral blood. These receptors were collected from a man in his 70s with active COVID-19.

This chain uses TRBV6-2 or TRBV6-3 with TRBJ1-2, with TRBD1 as a possible D gene (6 bases). Germline lookup yields CDR1 MNHEY and CDR2 SVGEGT. V shed 2 bases and J shed 9 bases, with 10 bases lying between them. The CDR3 length is 12 residues. The CDR3 is CASSYPGHSYTF. The CDR3 coding sequence is TGTGCCAGCAGTTACCCGGGACACAGCTACACCTTC.

This clone was detected only once. V usage is TRBV6-5 and J usage is TRBJ2-3, with 7 nucleotides matching TRBD1. CDR1 and CDR2 from the germline V gene are MNHEY and SVGAGI. V dropped 6 bases and J dropped 0; count of bases not matched to a gene: 6. This CDR3 has 15 amino acids. The DNA of the CDR3 is TGTGCCAGCAGCCAGACAGGGCCTAGCACAGATACGCAGTATTTT. It yields the protein CASSQTGPSTDTQYF.

This clone showed up just once. The CDR3 spells CASSPSGGTDTQYF. In nucleotides, the CDR3 is TGTGCCAGCAGTCCTAGCGGGGGCACAGATACGCAGTATTTT. This chain joins TRBV7-9 and TRBJ2-3, with 9 bases matching TRBD2. Germline V gene sequence: CDR1 SEHNR, CDR2 FQNEAQ (reference sequence). The CDR3 totals 14 residues. The trim removed 6 bases at V and 1 base at J, leaving 2 bases unmatched.

The rearrangement joins TRBV24-1 to TRBJ2-3; D unresolved. Germline loops: CDR1 KGHDR, CDR2 SFDVKD. The CDR3 totals 16 residues. V dropped 5 bases and J dropped 0 bases, with 14 bases sitting between them. The CDR3 loop is CATSAPRQGSTDTQYF. The DNA of the CDR3 is TGTGCCACCAGTGCGCCCCGACAAGGTAGCACAGATACGCAGTATTTT.

The chain couples TRBV5-6 to TRBJ2-2; D is possibly TRBD1 (5 bases). Trimming left V 4 bases short and J 0 bases short, with 10 bases between. Germline V CDR1 and CDR2: SGHDT, YYEEEE. The CDR3 is 15 amino acids. The CDR3, as DNA: TGTGCCAGCAGCACAGGACATTCGAACACCGGGGAGCTGTTTTTT. Translating gives CASSTGHSNTGELFF. Looking up the rest from reference TRBV5-6 and TRBJ2-2 gives the full variable domain: DAGVTQSPTHLIKTRGQQVTLRCSPKSGHDTVSWYQQALGQGPQFIFQYYEEEERQRGNFPDRFSGHQFPNYSSELNVNALLLGDSALYLCASSTGHSNTGELFFGEGSRLTVL.

This chain joins TRBV5-6 and TRBJ2-7, with D unresolved. V was trimmed by 4 bases and J by 0 bases, leaving 5 bases between them. Germline V CDR1 and CDR2: SGHDT, YYEEEE. This CDR3 spans 12 amino acids. The CDR3 DNA sequence: TGTGCCAGCAGCGCCAGCTCCTACGAGCAGTACTTC. Translation: CASSASSYEQYF.

The chain recombines TRBV18 with TRBJ2-3, with D hard to call. The CDR3 extends over 15 amino acids. The germline V gene has CDR1 KGHSH and CDR2 LQKENI. V was pared by 3 bases and J by 0 bases, with 10 bases between. The chain's CDR3 is CASSPGSTSTDTQYF. The CDR3 region has the DNA TGTGCCAGCTCACCGGGCAGTACTAGCACAGATACGCAGTATTTT. The entire variable domain, with the rest obtained from reference TRBV18 and TRBJ2-3, is as follows: NAGVMQNPRHLVRRRGQEARLRCSPMKGHSHVYWYRQLPEEGLKFMVYLQKENIIDESGMPKERFSAEFPKEGPSILRIQQVVRGDSAAYFCASSPGSTSTDTQYFGPGTRLTVL.

This clone was seen once. V is TRBV6-6 and J is TRBJ2-1; 13 bases are a match to TRBD2. CDR1 is MNHNY and CDR2 is SVGAGI in the germline V gene (reference sequence). After removal of 6 bases from V and 6 bases from J, the junction contained 5 bases not matched to a gene. CDR3 length: 15 residues. The CDR3 region is CASRILAGGLNEQFF. CDR3 coding DNA: TGTGCCAGCAGGATACTAGCGGGGGGGCTCAATGAGCAGTTCTTC.

The chain uses TRBV29-1 and TRBJ2-1; D possibly corresponds to TRBD2 (5 bases). This CDR3 region has 19 residues. Per germline, CDR1 SQVTM and CDR2 ANQGSEA. Trimming shortened V by 3 bases and J by 0 bases, and 24 bases separated the two germline ends. CDR3 protein: CSVEGSLTNFMSSYNEQFF. CDR3 nucleotides: TGCAGCGTTGAGGGTAGTCTGACTAACTTTATGAGCTCCTACAATGAGCAGTTCTTC.

The rearrangement uses TRBV6-2 or TRBV6-3 and TRBJ2-3; 7 positions match TRBD2. Trimming removed 5 bases from V and 6 bases from J; junction bases left unmatched: 8. This CDR3 is built from 14 residues. The V gene's germline CDR1 is MNHEY and CDR2 SVGEGT. CDR3 sequence: CASSTISLADTQYF. As DNA, the CDR3 is TGTGCCAGCAGTACGATTTCACTAGCGGATACGCAGTATTTT.

This clone was detected once. The chain is built from TRBV9 and TRBJ1-6; possible D gene TRBD1, 5 bases. V lost 0 bases and J lost 2, with 15 bases in between. Germline V gene lookup returns CDR1 SGDLS and CDR2 YYNGEE. The CDR3 contains 18 residues. The CDR3 here is CASSVGLSGGAYNSPLHF. The CDR3 nucleotides read TGTGCCAGCAGCGTAGGCTTATCGGGGGGGGCCTATAATTCACCCCTCCACTTT.

V is TRBV6-6 and J is TRBJ2-2, with a possible D match to TRBD2 (6 bases). The CDR3 length is 16 residues. Trimming shortened V by 2 bases and J by 2 bases, and 12 bases separated the two germline ends. Germline CDR1 MNHNY, CDR2 SVGAGI (reference sequence). CDR3: CASSYPGTYNTGELFF. The DNA for the CDR3 is TGTGCCAGCAGTTACCCCGGGACTTATAACACCGGGGAGCTGTTTTTT.

The chain employs TRBV4-1 and TRBJ2-1, with 11 bases identical to TRBD2. This CDR3 is built from 14 residues. The V gene end was trimmed by 1 base and the J gene end by 14 bases; junction bases not matched to a gene: 7. The germline V gene encodes CDR1 MGHRA and CDR2 YSYEKL. As DNA, the CDR3 is TGCGCCAGCAGCCAAGGCGAGACTAGCGGGGAGGAGTTCTTC. It yields the protein CASSQGETSGEEFF.

J is TRBJ2-7 and V is TRBV10-2, with a tentative D call TRBD2 (6 bases). The CDR3 loop spans 15 amino acids. Germline CDR1 WSHSY, CDR2 SAAADI. Deletions cut 3 bases from V and 5 bases from J, with 17 bases between. The CDR3 region has the DNA TGCGCCAGCAGTGACCTGCGGGGTGGAATTGACGAGCAGTACTTC. Its protein product is CASSDLRGGIDEQYF.